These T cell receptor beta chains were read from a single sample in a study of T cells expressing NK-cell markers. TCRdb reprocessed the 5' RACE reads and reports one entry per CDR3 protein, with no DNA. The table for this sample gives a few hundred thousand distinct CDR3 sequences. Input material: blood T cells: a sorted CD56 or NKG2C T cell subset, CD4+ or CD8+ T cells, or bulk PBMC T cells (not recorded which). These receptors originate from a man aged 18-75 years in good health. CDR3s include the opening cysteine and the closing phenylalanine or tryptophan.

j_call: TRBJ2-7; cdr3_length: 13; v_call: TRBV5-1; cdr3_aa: CASSLGYSAEQYF
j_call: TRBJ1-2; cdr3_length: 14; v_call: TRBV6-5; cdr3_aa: CASSYSSGKKGYTF
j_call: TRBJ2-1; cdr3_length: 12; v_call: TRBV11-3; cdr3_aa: CASSHRGTEQFF
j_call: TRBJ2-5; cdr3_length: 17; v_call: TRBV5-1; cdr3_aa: CASSLGLVVGVKETQYF
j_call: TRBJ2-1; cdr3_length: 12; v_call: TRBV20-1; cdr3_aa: CSAFIQNNEQFF
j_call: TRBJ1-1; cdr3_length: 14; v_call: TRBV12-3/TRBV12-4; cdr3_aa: CASSRADRVTEAFF
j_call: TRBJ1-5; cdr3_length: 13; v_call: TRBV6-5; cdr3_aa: CASSWQGVQPQHF
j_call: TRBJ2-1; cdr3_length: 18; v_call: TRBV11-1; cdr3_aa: CASSLDIGGGPSYNEQFF
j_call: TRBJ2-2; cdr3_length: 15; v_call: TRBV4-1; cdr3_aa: CASSHPGRGTGELFF
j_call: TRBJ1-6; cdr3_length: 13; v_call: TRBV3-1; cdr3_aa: CASGDRGFSPLHF
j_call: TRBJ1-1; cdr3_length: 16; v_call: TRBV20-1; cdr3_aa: CSAYPPDNWFNTEAFF
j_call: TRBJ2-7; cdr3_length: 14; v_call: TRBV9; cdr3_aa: CASSVLPGAYEQYF
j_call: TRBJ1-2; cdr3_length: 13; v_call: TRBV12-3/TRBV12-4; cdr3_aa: CASSYRDFRGYTF
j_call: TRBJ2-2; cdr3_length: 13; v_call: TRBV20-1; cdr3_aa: CSASPHRTGELFF
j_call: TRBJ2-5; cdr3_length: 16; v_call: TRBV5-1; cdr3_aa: CASRWTSGGASETQYF
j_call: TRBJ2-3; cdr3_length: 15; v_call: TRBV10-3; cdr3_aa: CAISEWGLGTDTQYF
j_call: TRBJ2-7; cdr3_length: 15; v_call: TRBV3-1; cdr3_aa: CASSLYDRGSYEQYF
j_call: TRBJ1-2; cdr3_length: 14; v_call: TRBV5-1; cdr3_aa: CASSFDRTADGYTF
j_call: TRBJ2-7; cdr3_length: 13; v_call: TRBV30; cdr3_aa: CAWKRQGVYEQYF
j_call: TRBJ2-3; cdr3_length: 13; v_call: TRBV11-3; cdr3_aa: CASSRGRANTQYF
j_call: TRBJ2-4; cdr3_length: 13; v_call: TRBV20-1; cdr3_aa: CSGANIAKNIQYF
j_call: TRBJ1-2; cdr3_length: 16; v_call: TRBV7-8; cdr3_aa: CASSPGTGGLDYGYTF
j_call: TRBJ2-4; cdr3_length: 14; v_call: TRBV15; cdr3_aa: CATSSPGGGGTQYF
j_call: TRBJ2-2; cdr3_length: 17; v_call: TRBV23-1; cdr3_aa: CASSQLGDGGTTGELFF
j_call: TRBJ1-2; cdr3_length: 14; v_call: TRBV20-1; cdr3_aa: CSAHPGGAVYGYTF
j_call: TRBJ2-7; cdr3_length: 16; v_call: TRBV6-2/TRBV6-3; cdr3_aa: CASTPRMDRYSYEQYF
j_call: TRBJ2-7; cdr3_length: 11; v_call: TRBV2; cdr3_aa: CASSSGDRQYF
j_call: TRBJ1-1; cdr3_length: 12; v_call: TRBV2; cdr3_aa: CASRFWTDEAFF
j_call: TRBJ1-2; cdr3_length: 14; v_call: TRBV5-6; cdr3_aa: CASIHVPDRYGYTF
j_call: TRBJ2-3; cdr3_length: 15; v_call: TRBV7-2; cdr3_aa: CASSSGLAGGDTQYF
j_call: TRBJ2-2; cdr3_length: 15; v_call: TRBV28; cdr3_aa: CASSFAGVNTGELFF
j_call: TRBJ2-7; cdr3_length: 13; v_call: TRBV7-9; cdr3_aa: CASSRGVKNEQYF
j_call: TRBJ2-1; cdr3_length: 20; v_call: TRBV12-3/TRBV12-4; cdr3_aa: CASSPQRGSGGSSSYNEQFF
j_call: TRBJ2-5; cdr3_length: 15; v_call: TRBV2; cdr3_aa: CARTGRRGYQETQYF
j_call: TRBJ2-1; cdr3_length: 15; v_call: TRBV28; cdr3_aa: CASSLVPRGRDEQFF
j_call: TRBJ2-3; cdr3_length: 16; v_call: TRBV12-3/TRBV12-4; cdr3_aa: CASSVLAGGHTDTQYF